In this sample, the clone carrying this T cell receptor (beta chain) turned up a few times. Its specificity is unknown. TCRdb recomputed calls from the 5' RACE reads with MiXCR, one row per CDR3 protein. The table includes fewer than 300,000 distinct CDR3 sequences, approximately 18% detected once. This specimen comes from a study of T-cell memory formation after mild COVID-19. Study in general: Clusters were largely donor specific.

Overall study results and limits: Contracting clones from day 15 to 85 had balanced CD4/CD8; later expanders favoured CD4+. Second-wave clones that peaked on day 37 lacked confirmed SARS-CoV-2 specificity.

Sequencing used PBMCs or a T cell subset sorted from them (not recorded which). The origin of this receptor is a man younger than 35 who had mild COVID-19 (a few samples of this study predate the infection). Cell type and time point are not known.

The CDR3 region has the DNA TGTGCCAGCAGTGAGTTTAGTACGACAGACCGTTCAACCTACGAGCAGTACGTC. Its protein is CASSEFSTTDRSTYEQYV. The chain has TRBV6-1 and TRBJ2-7; D may be TRBD1 (5 bases). Looked up from germline, CDR1 is MNHNS and CDR2 is SASEGT. Trimming pared 3 bases from V and 2 bases from J, leaving 23 bases between. The CDR3 runs 18 residues.